Listed below are T cell receptor beta chains from one sample, sequenced in a study of T cell responses to AZD1222 COVID-19 vaccine. The assay was immunoSEQ multiplex PCR, and TCRdb's table has in-frame clones only and misses some. The sample includes around 140,000 clones, around 90% of them seen just once. Sample: peripheral blood, taken 28 days after the second AZD1222 dose. These receptors were obtained from an adult who received the AZD1222 COVID-19 vaccine. The CDR3 runs from the conserved cysteine through the conserved F or W. Each record gives: D gene, clone size, V gene, CDR3 length, J gene, CDR3 DNA, CDR3 protein. D genes are given only for firm matches. Only some rows state a clone size, as once, few, many or a class for expanded clones.

.,.,TRBV28,15,TRBJ2-7,TGTGCCAGCAGTTTATTTTTACCGGGAGCTGGGGAGCAGTACTTC,CASSLFLPGAGEQYF
.,.,TRBV7-3,13,TRBJ1-2,TGTGCCAGCAGCTTAGGCCAGGGGTTGGGCTACACCTTC,CASSLGQGLGYTF
TRBD1,.,TRBV29-1,13,TRBJ1-6,TGCAGCGCTCGCCAGGGGGGGAATTCACCCCTCCACTTT,CSARQGGNSPLHF
.,.,TRBV2,15,TRBJ1-1,TGTGCCAGCACCTCGGACCACCAAATGAACACTGAAGCTTTCTTT,CASTSDHQMNTEAFF
.,.,TRBV20-1,15,TRBJ1-3,TGCAGTGCTAGTCCCGTCCAGGTACTTGGAAACACCATATATTTT,CSASPVQVLGNTIYF
.,medium-sized,TRBV5-1,15,TRBJ2-2,TGCGCCAGCAGCGCAGAAGGGAGGACCACCGGGGAGCTGTTTTTT,CASSAEGRTTGELFF
TRBD2,.,TRBV9,14,TRBJ2-1,TGTGCCAGCAGCGCTAGCGGGATTTGGAATGAGCAGTTCTTC,CASSASGIWNEQFF
.,.,TRBV6-5,15,TRBJ1-1,TGTGCCAGCAGTTACTCCATCCAGGGTATAAGTGAAGCTTTCTTT,CASSYSIQGISEAFF
.,.,TRBV20-1,11,TRBJ2-7,TGCAGTGCGCAGGGCGACTACGAGCAGTACTTC,CSAQGDYEQYF
.,.,TRBV9,13,TRBJ1-5,TGTGCCAGCAGCGTAGCCCCTAATCAGCCCCAGCATTTT,CASSVAPNQPQHF
.,once,TRBV28,14,TRBJ2-7,TGTGCCAGCATCCCCGAACGGGAGCCCTACGAGCAGTACTTC,CASIPEREPYEQYF
.,.,TRBV28,13,TRBJ2-5,TGTGCCAGCAGTTTTGGAACTTACGGGACCCAGTACTTC,CASSFGTYGTQYF
TRBD1,.,TRBV6-5,14,TRBJ2-7,TGTGCCACCTTCAAACAGGGGATCTCCTACGAGCAGTACTTC,CATFKQGISYEQYF
.,.,TRBV7-8,13,TRBJ2-2,TGTGCCAGCAAACAGGGGAACACCGGGGAGCTGTTTTTT,CASKQGNTGELFF
TRBD1,.,TRBV6-5,15,TRBJ1-2,TGTGCCAGCAGCTCTCAAGGGGGCGCAAACTATGGCTACACCTTC,CASSSQGGANYGYTF
.,few,TRBV19,15,TRBJ1-5,TGTGCCAGTAGTATCGTTCACGCGGGTAATCAGCCCCAGCATTTT,CASSIVHAGNQPQHF
TRBD1,.,TRBV5-4,17,TRBJ1-2,TGTGCCAGCAGCTTGGAGGGGATCTACAGGGGGAGGGGTGGCTACACCTTC,CASSLEGIYRGRGGYTF
TRBD1,.,TRBV19,14,TRBJ1-5,TGTGCCAGTAGTATGGGGACAGGGGATCAGCCCCAGCATTTT,CASSMGTGDQPQHF
.,few,TRBV5-1,15,TRBJ2-2,TGCGCCAGCAGCTTGGATCCACCTCCGAGCGGGGAGCTGTTTTTT,CASSLDPPPSGELFF
TRBD1,.,TRBV7-8,16,TRBJ2-7,TGTGCCAGCAGCTTAGCCGGGACAGCGATTCCCTACGAGCAGTACTTC,CASSLAGTAIPYEQYF
.,once,TRBV11-2,15,TRBJ1-5,TGTGCCAGCAGCTTGGGAGACAGTCCCAATCAGCCCCAGCATTTT,CASSLGDSPNQPQHF
.,once,TRBV11-2,13,TRBJ1-1,TGTGCCAGCAGCTACACGGGGGGCCTGGGGGCTTTCTTT,CASSYTGGLGAFF
.,.,TRBV9,15,TRBJ2-7,TGTGCCAGCAGCGTGAGCGGAGAGAGCTCCTACGAGCAGTACTTC,CASSVSGESSYEQYF
.,once,TRBV11-2,15,TRBJ1-2,TGTGCCAGCAGCCCCCGCCCTAGGTGGGACTATGGCTACACCTTC,CASSPRPRWDYGYTF
.,.,TRBV28,15,TRBJ1-5,TGTGCCAGCAGTTTACCGAATCCGGGGGCACAGCCCCAGCATTTT,CASSLPNPGAQPQHF
.,.,TRBV7-2,16,TRBJ2-7,TGTGCCAGCAGCTTGGCCGGGAGCGGACTATCCTACGAGCAGTACTTC,CASSLAGSGLSYEQYF
.,.,TRBV20-1,11,TRBJ2-3,TGCAGTGCCCTGGGTCCGGATACGCAGTATTTT,CSALGPDTQYF